Given below is one TCR beta chain in context. These data are taken from a study of radiation and T cells in renal cell carcinoma. Sequenced by immunoSEQ multiplex PCR; TCRdb stores in-frame clones only, minus some. The sample records about 25,000 clones, 58% being singletons. V was pared by 0 bases and J by 5 bases, with 11 bases between. The V gene's germline CDR1 is SGHRS and CDR2 YFSETQ. The CDR3 is 14 amino acids. Indicated treatment: treatment-naive control, cytoreductive nephrectomy. Control tumors came from treatment-naive patients without prior radiation. Here the sequenced sample was tumor tissue, taken from a patient whose treatment was nephrectomy without radiotherapy. The source of this sequence is a man aged 40-49 years with renal cell carcinoma. The chain links TRBV5-1 to TRBJ2-5; possibly TRBD1 for D (6 bases). CDR3 sequence reads: CASSLAGGRETQYF. In nucleotides, the CDR3 is TGCGCCAGCAGCTTGGCTGGGGGCAGGGAGACCCAGTACTTC.